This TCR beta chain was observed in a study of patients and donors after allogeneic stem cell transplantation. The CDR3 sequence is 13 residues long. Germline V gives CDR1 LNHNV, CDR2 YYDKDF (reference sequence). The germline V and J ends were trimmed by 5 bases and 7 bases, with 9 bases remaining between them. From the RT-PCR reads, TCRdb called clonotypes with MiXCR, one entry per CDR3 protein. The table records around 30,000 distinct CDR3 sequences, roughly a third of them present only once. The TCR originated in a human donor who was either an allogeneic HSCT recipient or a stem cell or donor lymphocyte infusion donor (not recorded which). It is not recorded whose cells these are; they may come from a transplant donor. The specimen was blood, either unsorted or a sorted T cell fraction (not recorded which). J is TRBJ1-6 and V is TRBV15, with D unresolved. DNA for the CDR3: TGTGCCACCAGCCGGCAGGAAAATTCACCCCTCCACTTT. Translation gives CATSRQENSPLHF.